This T cell receptor (beta chain) was sequenced during a study of blood T cell repertoires in COVID-19. Study-wide context: Some COVID-19 samples were acute and others convalescent; all came from the United States, Italy and Spain. T cells, B-cell-depleted T cells, or PBMCs supplied cDNA or gDNA.

The authors' processing: Nucleated cell counts were estimated from reference gene primer amplification. Here immunoSEQ multiplex PCR was the method, and the copy in TCRdb shows in-frame clones only, minus some. That table supplies the V and J calls and clone size; D and trimming were determined from the DNA. The sample carries about 46,000 clones, roughly 84% recorded once. Trimming pared 3 bases from V and 0 bases from J, leaving 29 bases between. Germline CDR1 reads MNHEY; CDR2 reads SMNVEV (reference sequence). The CDR3 runs to 21 residues. This receptor was taken from a man older than 75 with active COVID-19. The gene calls are TRBV27 and TRBJ2-5; perhaps TRBD2 as D (6 bases). Sequenced input: peripheral blood. The CDR3 spells CASSFKPPPARLAKYQETQYF. Here the CDR3 DNA reads TGTGCCAGCAGTTTTAAGCCCCCCCCCGCTCGGCTAGCGAAATACCAAGAGACCCAGTACTTC.